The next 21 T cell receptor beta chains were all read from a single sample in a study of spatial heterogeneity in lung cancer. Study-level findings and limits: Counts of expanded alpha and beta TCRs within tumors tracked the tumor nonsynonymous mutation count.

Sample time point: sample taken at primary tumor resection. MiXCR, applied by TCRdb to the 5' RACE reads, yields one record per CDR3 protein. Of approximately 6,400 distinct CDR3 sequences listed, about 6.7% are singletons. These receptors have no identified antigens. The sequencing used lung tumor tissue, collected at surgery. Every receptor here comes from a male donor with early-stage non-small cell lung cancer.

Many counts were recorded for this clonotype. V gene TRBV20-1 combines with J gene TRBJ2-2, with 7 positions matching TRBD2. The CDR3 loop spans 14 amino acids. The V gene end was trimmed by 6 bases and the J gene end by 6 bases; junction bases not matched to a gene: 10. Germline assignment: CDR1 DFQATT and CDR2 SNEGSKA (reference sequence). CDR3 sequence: CSARDYGGAGELFF. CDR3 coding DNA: TGCAGTGCCCGGGACTATGGGGGTGCCGGGGAGCTGTTTTTT.

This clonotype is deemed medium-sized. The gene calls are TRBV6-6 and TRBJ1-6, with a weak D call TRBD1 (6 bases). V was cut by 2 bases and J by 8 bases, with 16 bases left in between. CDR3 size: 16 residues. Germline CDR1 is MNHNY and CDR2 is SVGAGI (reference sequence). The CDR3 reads CASSYQQGVGDSPLHF. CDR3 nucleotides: TGTGCCAGCAGTTACCAACAGGGAGTAGGGGATTCACCCCTCCACTTT.

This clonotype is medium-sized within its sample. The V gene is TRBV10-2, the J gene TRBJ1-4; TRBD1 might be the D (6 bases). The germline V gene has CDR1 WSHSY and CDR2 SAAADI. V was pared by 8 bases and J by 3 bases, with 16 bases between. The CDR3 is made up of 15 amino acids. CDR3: CASGLGGLANEKLFF. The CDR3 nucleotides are TGCGCCAGCGGTCTGGGGGGGCTGGCTAATGAAAAACTGTTTTTT.

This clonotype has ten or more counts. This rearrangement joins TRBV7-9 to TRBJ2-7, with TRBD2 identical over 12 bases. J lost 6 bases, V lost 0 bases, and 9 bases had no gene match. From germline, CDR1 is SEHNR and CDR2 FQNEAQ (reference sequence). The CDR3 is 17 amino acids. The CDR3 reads CASSLADGLAGLGEQYF. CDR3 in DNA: TGTGCCAGCAGCTTAGCGGACGGACTAGCGGGACTCGGCGAGCAGTACTTC.

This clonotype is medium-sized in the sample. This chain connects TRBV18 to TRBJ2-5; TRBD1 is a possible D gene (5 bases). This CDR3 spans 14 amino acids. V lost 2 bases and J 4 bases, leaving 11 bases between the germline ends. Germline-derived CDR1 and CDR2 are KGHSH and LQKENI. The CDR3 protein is CASSPETDRETQYF. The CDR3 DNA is TGTGCCAGCTCACCAGAGACAGATCGAGAGACCCAGTACTTC.

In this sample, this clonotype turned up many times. DNA of the CDR3: TGTGCCAGCAGTTCCCCAGGAGTAGAAGAGACCCAGTACTTC. Translated, it gives CASSSPGVEETQYF. This chain connects TRBV28 to TRBJ2-5; no clear D. The ends were cut back, 4 bases at V and 3 bases at J, with 12 bases in the middle. This CDR3 is 14 amino acids long. The germline CDR1 and CDR2 sequences are MDHEN and SYDVKM.

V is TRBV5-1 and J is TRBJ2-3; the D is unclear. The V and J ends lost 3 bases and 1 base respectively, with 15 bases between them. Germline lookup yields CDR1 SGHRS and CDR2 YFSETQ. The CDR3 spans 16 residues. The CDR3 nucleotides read TGCGCCAGCAGCTCATCTCCGGTGGTTGGCACAGATACGCAGTATTTT. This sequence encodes CASSSSPVVGTDTQYF.

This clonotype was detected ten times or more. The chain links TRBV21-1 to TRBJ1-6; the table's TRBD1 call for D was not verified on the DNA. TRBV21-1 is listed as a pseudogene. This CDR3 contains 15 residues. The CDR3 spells CASSKGTGGGSPLHF. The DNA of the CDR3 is TGTGCCAGCAGCAAAGGGACAGGCGGAGGATCACCCCTCCACTTT.

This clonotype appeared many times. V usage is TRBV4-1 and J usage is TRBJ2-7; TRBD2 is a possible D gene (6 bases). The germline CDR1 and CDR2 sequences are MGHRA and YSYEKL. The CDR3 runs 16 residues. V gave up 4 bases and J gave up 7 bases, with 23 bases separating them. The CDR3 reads CASSRPGGGLDSEQYF. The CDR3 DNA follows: TGCGCCAGCAGCCGGCCCGGTGGGGGACTGGACTCGGAGCAGTACTTC.

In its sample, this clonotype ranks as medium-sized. CDR3 in DNA: TGCGCCAGCAGCGAGGGACCCCTACGCGCCGATGAGCAGTTCTTC. It is translated as CASSEGPLRADEQFF. The chain carries TRBV5-1 and TRBJ2-1; D may correspond to TRBD1 or TRBD2 (5 bases each). CDR3 length: 15 residues. V lost 4 bases to trimming and J lost 8 bases, with 19 bases between them. Germline loops: CDR1 SGHRS, CDR2 YFSETQ.

CDR3 loop: CASSEAGVYGYTF. The CDR3 DNA reads TGTGCCAGCAGCGAAGCAGGTGTCTATGGCTACACCTTC. The V and J genes are TRBV14 and TRBJ1-2; D call uncertain. Germline CDR1 is SGHDN and CDR2 is FVKESK. The germline V and J ends were trimmed by 5 bases and 4 bases, with 11 bases remaining between them. The CDR3 spans 13 residues.

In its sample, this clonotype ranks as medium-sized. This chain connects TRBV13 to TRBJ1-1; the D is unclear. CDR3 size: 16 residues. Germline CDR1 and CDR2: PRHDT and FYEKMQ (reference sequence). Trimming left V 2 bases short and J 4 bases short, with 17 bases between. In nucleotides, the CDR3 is TGTGCCAGCAGCTTACGGCAGGCGGGCGTTTCCACTGAAGCTTTCTTT. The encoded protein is CASSLRQAGVSTEAFF.

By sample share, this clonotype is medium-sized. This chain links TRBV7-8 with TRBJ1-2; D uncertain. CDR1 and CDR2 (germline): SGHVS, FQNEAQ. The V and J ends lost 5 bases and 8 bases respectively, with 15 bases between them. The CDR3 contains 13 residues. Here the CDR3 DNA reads TGTGCCAGCAGCCCCTCCGATCAGGTCGGCTACACCTTC. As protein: CASSPSDQVGYTF.

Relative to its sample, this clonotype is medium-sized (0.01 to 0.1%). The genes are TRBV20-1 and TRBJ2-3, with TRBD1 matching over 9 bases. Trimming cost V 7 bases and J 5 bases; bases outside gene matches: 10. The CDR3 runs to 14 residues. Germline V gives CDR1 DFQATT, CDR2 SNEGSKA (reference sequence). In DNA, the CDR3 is TGCAGTGGTCCGGACAGGGGAGGTGGAGATACGCAGTATTTT. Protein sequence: CSGPDRGGGDTQYF.

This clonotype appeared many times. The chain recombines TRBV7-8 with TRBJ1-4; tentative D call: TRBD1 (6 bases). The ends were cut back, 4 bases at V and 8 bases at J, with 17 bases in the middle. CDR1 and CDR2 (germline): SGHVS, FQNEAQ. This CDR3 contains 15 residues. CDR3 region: CASSSGAWGPEKLFF. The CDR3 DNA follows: TGTGCCAGCAGCTCAGGGGCATGGGGCCCCGAAAAACTGTTTTTT. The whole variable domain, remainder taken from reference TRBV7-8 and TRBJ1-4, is GAGVSQSPRYKVAKRGQDVALRCDPISGHVSLFWYQQALGQGPEFLTYFQNEAQLDKSGLPSDRFFAERPEGSVSTLKIQRTQQEDSAVYLCASSSGAWGPEKLFFGSGTQLSVL.

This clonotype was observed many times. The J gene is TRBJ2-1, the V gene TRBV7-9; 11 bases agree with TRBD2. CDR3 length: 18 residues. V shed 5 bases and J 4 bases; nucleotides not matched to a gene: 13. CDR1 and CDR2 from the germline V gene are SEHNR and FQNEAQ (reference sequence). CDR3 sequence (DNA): TGTGCCAGCAGCCCCACCCAAACTAGCGGGAGTCGTTACAATGAGCAGTTCTTC. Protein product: CASSPTQTSGSRYNEQFF.

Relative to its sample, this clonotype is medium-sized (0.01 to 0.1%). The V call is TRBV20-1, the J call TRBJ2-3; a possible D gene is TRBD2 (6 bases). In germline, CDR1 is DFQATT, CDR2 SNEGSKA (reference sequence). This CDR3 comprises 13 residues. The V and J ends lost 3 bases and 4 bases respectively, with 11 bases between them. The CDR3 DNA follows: TGCAGTGCTAGGGAGGGGTGGTCAGATACGCAGTATTTT. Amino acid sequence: CSAREGWSDTQYF.

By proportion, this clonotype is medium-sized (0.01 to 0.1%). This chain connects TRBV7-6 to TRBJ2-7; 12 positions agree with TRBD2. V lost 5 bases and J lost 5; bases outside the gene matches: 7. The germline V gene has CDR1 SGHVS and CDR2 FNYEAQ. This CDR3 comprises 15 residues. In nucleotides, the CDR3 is TGTGCCAGCAGCCCACGGACTAGCGGGACGGACGAGCAGTACTTC. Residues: CASSPRTSGTDEQYF.

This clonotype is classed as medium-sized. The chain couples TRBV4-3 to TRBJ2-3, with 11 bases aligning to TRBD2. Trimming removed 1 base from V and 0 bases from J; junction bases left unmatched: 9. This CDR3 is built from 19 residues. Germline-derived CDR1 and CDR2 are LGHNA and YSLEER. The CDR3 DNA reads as TGCGCCAGCAGCCAAGGATTTACTAGCGGGGGCCTCAGCACAGATACGCAGTATTTT. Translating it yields CASSQGFTSGGLSTDTQYF.

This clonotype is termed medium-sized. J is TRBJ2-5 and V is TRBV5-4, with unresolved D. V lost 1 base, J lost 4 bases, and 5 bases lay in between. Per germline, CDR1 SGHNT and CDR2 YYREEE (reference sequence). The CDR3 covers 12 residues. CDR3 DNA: TGTGCCAGCAGCTTGAGTCCAGAGACCCAGTACTTC. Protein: CASSLSPETQYF.

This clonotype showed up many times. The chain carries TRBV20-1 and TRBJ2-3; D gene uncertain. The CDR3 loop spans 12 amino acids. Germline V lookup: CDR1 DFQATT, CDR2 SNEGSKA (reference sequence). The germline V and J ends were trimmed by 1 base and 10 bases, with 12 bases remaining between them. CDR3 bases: TGCAGTGCTAGAGCCGGTATCTCTCCGCAGTATTTT. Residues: CSARAGISPQYF.